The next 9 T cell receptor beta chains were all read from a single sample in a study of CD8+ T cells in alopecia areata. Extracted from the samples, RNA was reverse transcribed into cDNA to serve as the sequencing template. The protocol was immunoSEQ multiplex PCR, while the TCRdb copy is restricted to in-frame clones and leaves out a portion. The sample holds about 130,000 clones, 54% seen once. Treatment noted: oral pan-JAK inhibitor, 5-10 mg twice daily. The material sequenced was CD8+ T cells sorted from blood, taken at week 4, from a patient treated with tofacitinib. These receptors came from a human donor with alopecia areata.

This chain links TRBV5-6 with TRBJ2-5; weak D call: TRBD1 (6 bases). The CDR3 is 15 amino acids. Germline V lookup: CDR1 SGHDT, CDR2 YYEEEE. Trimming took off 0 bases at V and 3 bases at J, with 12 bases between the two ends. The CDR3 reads CASSLDLGAKETQYF. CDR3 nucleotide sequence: TGTGCCAGCAGCTTGGATCTGGGGGCAAAAGAGACCCAGTACTTC. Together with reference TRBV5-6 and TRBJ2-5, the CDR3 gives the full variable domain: DAGVTQSPTHLIKTRGQQVTLRCSPKSGHDTVSWYQQALGQGPQFIFQYYEEEERQRGNFPDRFSGHQFPNYSSELNVNALLLGDSALYLCASSLDLGAKETQYFGPGTRLLVL.

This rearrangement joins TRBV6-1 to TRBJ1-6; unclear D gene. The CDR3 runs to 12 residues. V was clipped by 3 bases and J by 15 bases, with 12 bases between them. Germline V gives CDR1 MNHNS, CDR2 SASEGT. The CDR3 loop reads CASSDRSPNLHF. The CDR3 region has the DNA TGTGCCAGCAGTGACAGATCTCCTAACCTCCACTTT.

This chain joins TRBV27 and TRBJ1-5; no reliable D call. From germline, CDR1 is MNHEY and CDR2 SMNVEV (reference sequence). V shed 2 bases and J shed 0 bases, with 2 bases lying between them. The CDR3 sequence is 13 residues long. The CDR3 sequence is CASSLSSNQPQHF. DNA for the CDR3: TGTGCCAGCAGTTTAAGTAGCAATCAGCCCCAGCATTTT.

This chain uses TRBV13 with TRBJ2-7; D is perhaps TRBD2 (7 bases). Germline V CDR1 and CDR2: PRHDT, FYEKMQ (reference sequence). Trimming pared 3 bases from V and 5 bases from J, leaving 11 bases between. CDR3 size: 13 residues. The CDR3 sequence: CASSFGGRHEQYF. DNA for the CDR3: TGTGCCAGCAGCTTCGGGGGGCGCCACGAGCAGTACTTC.

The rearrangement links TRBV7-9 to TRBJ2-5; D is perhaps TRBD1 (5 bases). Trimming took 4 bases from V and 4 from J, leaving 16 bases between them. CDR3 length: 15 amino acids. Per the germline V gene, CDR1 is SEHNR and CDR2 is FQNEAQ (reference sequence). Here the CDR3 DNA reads TGTGCCAGCAGCTCAGAGCTAGACAGCCGAGAGACCCAGTACTTC. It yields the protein CASSSELDSRETQYF.

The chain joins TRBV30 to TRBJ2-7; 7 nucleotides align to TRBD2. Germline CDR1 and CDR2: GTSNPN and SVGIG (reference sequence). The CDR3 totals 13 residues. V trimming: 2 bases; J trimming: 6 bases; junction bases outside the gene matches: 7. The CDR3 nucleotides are TGTGCCTGGAGTCTGGGCGGCGGGAGCGAGCAGTACTTC. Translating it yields CAWSLGGGSEQYF. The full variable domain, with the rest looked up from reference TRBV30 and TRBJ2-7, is SQTIHQWPATLVQPVGSPLSLECTVEGTSNPNLYWYRQAAGRGLQLLFYSVGIGQISSEVPQNLSASRPQDRQFILSSKKLLLSDSGFYLCAWSLGGGSEQYFGPGTRLTVT.

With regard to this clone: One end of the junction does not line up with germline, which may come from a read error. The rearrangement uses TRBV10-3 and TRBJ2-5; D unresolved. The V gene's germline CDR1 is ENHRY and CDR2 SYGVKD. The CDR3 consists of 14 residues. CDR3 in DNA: TGTGCCAGCAGTTACGTGAGTTCCCAAGAGACCCAGTACTTC. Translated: CASSYVSSQETQYF.

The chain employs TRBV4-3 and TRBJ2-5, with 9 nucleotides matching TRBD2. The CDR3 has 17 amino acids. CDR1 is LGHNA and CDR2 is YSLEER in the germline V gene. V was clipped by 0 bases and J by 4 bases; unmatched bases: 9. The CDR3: CASSQDRASGARETQYF. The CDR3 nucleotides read TGCGCCAGCAGCCAAGATAGAGCTAGCGGGGCTCGAGAGACCCAGTACTTC.

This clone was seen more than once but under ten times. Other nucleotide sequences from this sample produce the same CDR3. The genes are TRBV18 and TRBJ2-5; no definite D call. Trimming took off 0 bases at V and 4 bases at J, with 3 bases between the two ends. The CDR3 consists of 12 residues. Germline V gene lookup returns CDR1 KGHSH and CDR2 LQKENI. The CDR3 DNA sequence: TGTGCCAGCTCACCACCGGGAGAGACCCAGTACTTC. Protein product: CASSPPGETQYF.